The subject of this entry is one TCR beta chain. This entry belongs to a study of blood T cell repertoires in COVID-19. Study overall: The United States, Italy and Spain were the sources of the acute and convalescent COVID-19 samples. The cDNA or gDNA used as material had been derived from T cells, B-cell-depleted T cells, or PBMCs.

Authors' data handling: It was from reference gene primer amplification that nucleated cell counts were estimated. Assay used: immunoSEQ multiplex PCR; TCRdb lists only in-frame clones, some missing. D and trimming were read from the DNA, whereas the V and J calls and clone size are those reported in that table. The sample yields around 65,000 clones, about 81% seen once. Germline CDR1 LGHNA, CDR2 YSLEER. This CDR3 has 16 residues. V lost 0 bases and J 6 bases, leaving 17 bases between the germline ends. Sequencing was carried out using peripheral blood. V gene TRBV4-3 combines with J gene TRBJ1-2, with D perhaps TRBD1 (5 bases). The TCR was taken from a human donor in a cohort sampled during active COVID-19. The DNA of the CDR3 is TGCGCCAGCAGCCAAGATATCAGCGCCGGGGGGAATGGCTACACCTTC. It specifies CASSQDISAGGNGYTF.